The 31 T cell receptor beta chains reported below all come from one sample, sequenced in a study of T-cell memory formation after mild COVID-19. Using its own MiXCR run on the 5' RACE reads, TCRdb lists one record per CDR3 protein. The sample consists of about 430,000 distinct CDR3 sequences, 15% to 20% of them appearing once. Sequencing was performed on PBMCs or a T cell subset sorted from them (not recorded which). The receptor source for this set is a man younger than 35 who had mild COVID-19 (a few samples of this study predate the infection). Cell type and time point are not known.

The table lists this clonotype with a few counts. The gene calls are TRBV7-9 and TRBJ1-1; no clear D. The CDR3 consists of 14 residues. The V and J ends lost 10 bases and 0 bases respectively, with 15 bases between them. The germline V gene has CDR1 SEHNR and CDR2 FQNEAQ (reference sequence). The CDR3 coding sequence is TGTGCCACAATTAAAACAGCTATGAACACTGAAGCTTTCTTT. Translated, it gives CATIKTAMNTEAFF.

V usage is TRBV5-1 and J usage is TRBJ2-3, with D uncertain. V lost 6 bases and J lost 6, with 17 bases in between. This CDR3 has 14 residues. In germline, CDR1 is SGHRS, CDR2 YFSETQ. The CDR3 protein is CASTEGRLGDTQYF. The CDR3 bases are TGCGCCAGCACCGAAGGCAGATTGGGGGATACGCAGTATTTT.

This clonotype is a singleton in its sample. CDR3 region: CASSQGGTGNTEAFF. The DNA for the CDR3 is TGCGCCAGCAGCCAAGGGGGGACAGGGAACACTGAAGCTTTCTTT. The rearrangement joins TRBV4-1 to TRBJ1-1, with 8 bases lining up with TRBD1. The CDR3 contains 15 residues. CDR1 is MGHRA, CDR2 YSYEKL, per germline. V lost 1 base and J lost 1; bases outside the gene matches: 2.

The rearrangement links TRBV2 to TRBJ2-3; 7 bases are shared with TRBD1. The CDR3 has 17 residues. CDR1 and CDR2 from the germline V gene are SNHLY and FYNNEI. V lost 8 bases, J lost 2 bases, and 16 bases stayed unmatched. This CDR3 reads CASLTPQSTGPTDTQYF. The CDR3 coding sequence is TGTGCCAGCCTTACTCCCCAATCGACAGGGCCCACAGATACGCAGTATTTT.

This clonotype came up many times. The CDR3 loop is CSVETGTGKDTQYF. CDR3 in DNA: TGCAGCGTGGAAACCGGGACAGGGAAGGATACGCAGTATTTT. The chain links TRBV29-1 to TRBJ2-3; 9 bases are a match to TRBD1. The CDR3 extends over 14 amino acids. J was trimmed by 6 bases and V by 6 bases; bases with no gene match: 10. The germline CDR1 and CDR2 sequences are SQVTM and ANQGSEA.

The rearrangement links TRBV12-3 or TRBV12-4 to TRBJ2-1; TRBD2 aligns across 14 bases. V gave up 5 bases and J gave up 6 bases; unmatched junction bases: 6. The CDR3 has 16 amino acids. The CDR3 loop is CASSIGTSGGFNEQFF. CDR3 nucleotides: TGTGCCAGCAGTATAGGGACTAGCGGGGGTTTCAATGAGCAGTTCTTC.

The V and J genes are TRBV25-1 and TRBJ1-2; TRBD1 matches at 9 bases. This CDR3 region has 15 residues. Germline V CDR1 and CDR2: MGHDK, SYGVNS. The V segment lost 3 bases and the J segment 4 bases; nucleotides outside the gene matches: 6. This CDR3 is CASSEGTGTRYGYTF. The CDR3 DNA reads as TGTGCCAGCAGTGAGGGGACAGGGACCCGCTATGGCTACACCTTC.

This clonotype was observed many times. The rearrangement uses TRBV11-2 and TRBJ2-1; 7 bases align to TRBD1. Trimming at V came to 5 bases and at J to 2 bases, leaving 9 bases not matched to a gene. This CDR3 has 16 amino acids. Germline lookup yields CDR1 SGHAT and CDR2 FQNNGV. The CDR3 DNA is TGTGCCAGCAGCGTAACAGGGGAATACCCCTACAATGAGCAGTTCTTC. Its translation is CASSVTGEYPYNEQFF.

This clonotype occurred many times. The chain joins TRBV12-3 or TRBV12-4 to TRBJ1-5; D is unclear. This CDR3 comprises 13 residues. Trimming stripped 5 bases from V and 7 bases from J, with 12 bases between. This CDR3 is CASSEFGGQPQHF. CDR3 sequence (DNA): TGTGCCAGCAGTGAGTTCGGAGGGCAGCCCCAGCATTTT.

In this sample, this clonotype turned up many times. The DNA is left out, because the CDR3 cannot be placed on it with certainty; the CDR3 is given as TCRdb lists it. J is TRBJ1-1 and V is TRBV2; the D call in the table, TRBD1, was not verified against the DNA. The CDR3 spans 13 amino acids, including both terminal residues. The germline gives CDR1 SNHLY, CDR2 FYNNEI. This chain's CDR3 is CASSVDFGQGSFF.

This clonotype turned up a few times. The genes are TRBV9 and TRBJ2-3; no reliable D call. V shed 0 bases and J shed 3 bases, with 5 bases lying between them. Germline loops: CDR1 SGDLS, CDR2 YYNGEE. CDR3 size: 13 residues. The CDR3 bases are TGTGCCAGCAGCGTAGCTCCGACAGATACGCAGTATTTT. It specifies CASSVAPTDTQYF.

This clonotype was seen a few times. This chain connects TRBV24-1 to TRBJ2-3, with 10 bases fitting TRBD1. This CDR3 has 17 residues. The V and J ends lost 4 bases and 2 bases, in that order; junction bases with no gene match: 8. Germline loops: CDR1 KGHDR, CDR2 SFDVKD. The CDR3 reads CATSDLRGTGDTDTQYF. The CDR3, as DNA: TGTGCCACCAGTGACCTTAGAGGGACAGGGGACACAGATACGCAGTATTTT.

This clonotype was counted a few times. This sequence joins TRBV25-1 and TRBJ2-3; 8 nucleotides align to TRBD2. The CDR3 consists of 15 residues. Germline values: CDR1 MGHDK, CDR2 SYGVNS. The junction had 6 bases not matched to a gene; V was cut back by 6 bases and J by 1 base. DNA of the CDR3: TGTGCCAGCAGATCGATGACTAGCGGCACAGATACGCAGTATTTT. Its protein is CASRSMTSGTDTQYF.

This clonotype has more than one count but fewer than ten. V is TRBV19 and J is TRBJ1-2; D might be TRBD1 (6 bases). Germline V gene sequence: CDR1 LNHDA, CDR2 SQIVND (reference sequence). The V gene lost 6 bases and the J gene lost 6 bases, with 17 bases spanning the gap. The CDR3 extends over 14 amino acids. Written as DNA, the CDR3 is TGTGCCAGTAGGTGGGACAAGGAGAAGGATGGCTACACCTTC. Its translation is CASRWDKEKDGYTF.

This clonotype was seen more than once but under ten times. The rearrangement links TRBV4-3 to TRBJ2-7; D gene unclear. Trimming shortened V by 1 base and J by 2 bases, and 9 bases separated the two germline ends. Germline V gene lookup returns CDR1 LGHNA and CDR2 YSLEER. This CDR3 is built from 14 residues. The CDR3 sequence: CASSQARSTYEQYF. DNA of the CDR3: TGCGCCAGCAGCCAAGCCAGGTCTACCTACGAGCAGTACTTC.

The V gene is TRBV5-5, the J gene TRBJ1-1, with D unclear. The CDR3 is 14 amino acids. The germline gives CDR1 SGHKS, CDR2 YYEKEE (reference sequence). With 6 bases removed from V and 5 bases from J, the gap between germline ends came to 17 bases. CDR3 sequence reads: CASTSPAAITEAFF. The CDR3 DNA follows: TGTGCCAGCACCTCCCCCGCGGCAATAACTGAAGCTTTCTTT.

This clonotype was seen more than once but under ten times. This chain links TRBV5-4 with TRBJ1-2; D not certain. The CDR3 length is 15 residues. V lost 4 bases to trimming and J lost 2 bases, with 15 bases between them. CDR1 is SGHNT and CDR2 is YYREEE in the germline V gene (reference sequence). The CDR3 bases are TGTGCCAGCAGCCCTGAGGGTCGCGGGAACTATGGCTACACCTTC. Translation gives CASSPEGRGNYGYTF.

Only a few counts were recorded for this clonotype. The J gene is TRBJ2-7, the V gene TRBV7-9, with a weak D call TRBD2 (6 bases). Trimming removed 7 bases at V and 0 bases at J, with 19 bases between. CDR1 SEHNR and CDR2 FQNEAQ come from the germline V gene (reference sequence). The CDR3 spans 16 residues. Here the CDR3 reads CASTPPAGPSSYEQYF. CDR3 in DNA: TGTGCCAGCACCCCCCCGGCGGGACCGAGCTCCTACGAGCAGTACTTC.

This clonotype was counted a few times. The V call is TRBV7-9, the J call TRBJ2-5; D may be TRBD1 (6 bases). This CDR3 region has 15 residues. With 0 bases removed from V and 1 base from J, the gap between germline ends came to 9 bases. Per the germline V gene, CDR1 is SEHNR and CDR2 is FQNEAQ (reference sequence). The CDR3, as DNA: TGTGCCAGCAGCTTAGCTTTGGGGGCCCAAGAGACCCAGTACTTC. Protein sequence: CASSLALGAQETQYF. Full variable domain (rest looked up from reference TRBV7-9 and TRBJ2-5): DTGVSQNPRHKITKRGQNVTFRCDPISEHNRLYWYRQTLGQGPEFLTYFQNEAQLEKSRLLSDRFSAERPKGSFSTLEIQRTEQGDSAMYLCASSLALGAQETQYFGPGTRLLVL.

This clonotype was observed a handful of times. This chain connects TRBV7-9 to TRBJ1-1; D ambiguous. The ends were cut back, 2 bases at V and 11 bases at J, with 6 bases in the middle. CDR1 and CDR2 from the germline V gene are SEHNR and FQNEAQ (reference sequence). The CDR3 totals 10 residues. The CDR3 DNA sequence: TGTGCCAGCAGCTTACTGGATGCTTTCTTT. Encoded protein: CASSLLDAFF.

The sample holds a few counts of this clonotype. The CDR3 here is CASGFANTEAFF. The DNA of the CDR3 is TGTGCTAGTGGTTTCGCGAACACTGAAGCTTTCTTT. V is TRBV12-5 and J is TRBJ1-1, with D unresolved. Trimming took off 3 bases at V and 1 base at J, with 3 bases between the two ends. Looked up from germline, CDR1 is LGHNT and CDR2 is FRNRAP. The CDR3 extends over 12 amino acids.

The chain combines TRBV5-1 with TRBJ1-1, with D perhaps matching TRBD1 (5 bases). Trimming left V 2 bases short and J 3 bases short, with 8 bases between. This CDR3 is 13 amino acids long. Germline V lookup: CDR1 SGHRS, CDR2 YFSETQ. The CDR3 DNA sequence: TGCGCCAGCAGCTTTATGGGGGACACTGAAGCTTTCTTT. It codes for CASSFMGDTEAFF.

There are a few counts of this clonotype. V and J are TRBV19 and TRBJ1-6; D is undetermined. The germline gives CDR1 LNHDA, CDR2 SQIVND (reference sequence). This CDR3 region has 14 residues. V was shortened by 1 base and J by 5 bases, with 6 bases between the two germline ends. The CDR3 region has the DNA TGTGCCAGTAGTATAGGAGGGAATAATTCACCCCTCCACTTT. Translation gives CASSIGGNNSPLHF.

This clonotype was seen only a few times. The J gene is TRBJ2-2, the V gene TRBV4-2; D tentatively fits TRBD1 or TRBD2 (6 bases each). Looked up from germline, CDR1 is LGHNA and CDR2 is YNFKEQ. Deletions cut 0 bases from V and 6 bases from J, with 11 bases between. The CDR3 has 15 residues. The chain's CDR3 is CASSQEMGGSGELFF. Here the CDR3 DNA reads TGTGCCAGCAGCCAAGAGATGGGGGGCTCCGGGGAGCTGTTTTTT.

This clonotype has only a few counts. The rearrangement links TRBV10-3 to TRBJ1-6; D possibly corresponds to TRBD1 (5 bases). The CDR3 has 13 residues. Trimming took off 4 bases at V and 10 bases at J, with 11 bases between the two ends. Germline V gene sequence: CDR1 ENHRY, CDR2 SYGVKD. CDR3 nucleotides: TGTGCCATCAGTGCGCCGGGGGACTCACCCCTCCACTTT. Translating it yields CAISAPGDSPLHF.

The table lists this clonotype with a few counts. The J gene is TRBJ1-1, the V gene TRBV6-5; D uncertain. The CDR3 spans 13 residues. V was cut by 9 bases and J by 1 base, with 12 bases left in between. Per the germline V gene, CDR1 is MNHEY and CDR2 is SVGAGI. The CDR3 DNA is TGTGCCAGTTCTATTCGACAGAACACTGAAGCTTTCTTT. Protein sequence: CASSIRQNTEAFF.

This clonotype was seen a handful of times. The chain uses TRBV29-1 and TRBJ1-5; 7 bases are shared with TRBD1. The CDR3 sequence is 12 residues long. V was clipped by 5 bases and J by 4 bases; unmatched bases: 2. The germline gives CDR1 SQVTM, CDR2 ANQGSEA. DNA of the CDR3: TGCAGCGTTCAGACAGGGAATCAGCCCCAGCATTTT. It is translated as CSVQTGNQPQHF.

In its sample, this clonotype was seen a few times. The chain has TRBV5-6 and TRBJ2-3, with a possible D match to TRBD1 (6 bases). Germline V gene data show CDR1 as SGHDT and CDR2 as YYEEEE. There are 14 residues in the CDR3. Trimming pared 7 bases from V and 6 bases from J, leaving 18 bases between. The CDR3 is CASYPQGHLDTQYF. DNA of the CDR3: TGTGCCAGCTATCCACAGGGTCATTTGGATACGCAGTATTTT.

The CDR3 region has the DNA TGCGCCAGCAGCCAAAACCCCGACACACCACCCCTCCACTTT. Translation gives CASSQNPDTPPLHF. The gene calls are TRBV5-1 and TRBJ1-6; D not certain. Germline CDR1 reads SGHRS; CDR2 reads YFSETQ. The V gene lost 4 bases and the J gene lost 11 bases, with 16 bases spanning the gap. The length of the CDR3 is 14 residues.

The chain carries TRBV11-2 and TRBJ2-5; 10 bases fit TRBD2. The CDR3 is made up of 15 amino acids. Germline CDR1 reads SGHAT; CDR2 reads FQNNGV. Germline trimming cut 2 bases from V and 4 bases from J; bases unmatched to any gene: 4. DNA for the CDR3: TGTGCCAGCAGCTTAACAGCGGGGGGGACAGAGACCCAGTACTTC. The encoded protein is CASSLTAGGTETQYF.

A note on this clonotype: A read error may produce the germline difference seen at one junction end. CDR3 DNA sequence: TGTGCTAGCAGCTTGGGACTAGCTCGGGCGGAGACCCAGTACTTC. It specifies CASSLGLARAETQYF. The V call is TRBV7-7, the J call TRBJ2-5, with 9 bases that match TRBD2. Per the germline V gene, CDR1 is SSHAT and CDR2 is FNYEAQ (reference sequence). The CDR3 length is 15 residues.